The clone carrying this T cell receptor beta chain was detected only a few times. Its antigen is not known. Compared with germline, one end of the junction differs, possibly owing to a read error. The study left out patients who had uncontrolled infection, other autoimmune disease, pregnancy or lactation. Cells are PBMCs isolated from roughly 10 ml of fresh blood. This specimen comes from a study of T cells in Graves' hyperthyroidism and ophthalmopathy. Overall study findings and caveats: Most clonotypes expanded in the thyroid (above 0.001) were also present in blood. Ophthalmopathy and stable hyperthyroidism were separated by a 13 V-J model.

Germline loops: CDR1 SGHRS, CDR2 YFSETQ. The CDR3 totals 15 residues. Amplified TCR beta CDR3 regions came from RNA transcripts. Using the HTBI primer set, a first-round RT-PCR was run on the TCR CDR3. A single record per CDR3 protein comes from TCRdb applying MiXCR to the multiplex PCR reads. Among approximately 520,000 distinct CDR3 sequences, around 20% were seen once, and the ten largest hold about 30%. This TCR was sampled from a man between 18 and 29 years old with Graves' hyperthyroidism. The sequencing input was blood. V and J are TRBV5-1 and TRBJ2-5; TRBD1 matches at 8 bases. For the CDR3, the DNA is TGCGCCAGCAGCTTGGGGACAGGGCTCCAAGGGACCCAGTACTTC. This gives the protein CASSLGTGLQGTQYF.